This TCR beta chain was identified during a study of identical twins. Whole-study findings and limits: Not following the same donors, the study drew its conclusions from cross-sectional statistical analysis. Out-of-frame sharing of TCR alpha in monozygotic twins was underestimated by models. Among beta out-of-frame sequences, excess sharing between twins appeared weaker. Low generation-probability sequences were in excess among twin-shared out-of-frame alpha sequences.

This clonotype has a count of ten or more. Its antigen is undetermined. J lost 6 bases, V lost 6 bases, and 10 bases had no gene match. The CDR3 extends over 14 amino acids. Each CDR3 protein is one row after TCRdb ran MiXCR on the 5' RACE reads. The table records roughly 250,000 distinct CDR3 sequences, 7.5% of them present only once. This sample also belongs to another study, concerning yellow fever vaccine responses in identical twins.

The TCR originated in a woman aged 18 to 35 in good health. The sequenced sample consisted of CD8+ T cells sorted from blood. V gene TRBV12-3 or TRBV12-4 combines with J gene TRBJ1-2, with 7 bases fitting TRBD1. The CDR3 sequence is CASRGDSRLNGYTF. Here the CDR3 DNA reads TGTGCCAGCAGGGGGGACAGCCGGTTGAATGGCTACACCTTC.